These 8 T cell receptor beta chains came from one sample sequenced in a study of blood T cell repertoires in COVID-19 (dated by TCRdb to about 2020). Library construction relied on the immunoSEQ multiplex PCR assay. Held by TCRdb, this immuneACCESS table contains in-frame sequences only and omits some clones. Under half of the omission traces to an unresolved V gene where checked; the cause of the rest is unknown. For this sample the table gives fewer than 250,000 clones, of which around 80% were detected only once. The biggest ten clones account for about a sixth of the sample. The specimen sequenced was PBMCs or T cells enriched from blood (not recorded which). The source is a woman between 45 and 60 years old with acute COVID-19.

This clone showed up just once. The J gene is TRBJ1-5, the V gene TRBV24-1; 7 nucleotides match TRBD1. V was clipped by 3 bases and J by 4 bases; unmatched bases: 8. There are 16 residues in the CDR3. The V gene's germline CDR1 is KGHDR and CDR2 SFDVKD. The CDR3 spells CATSDGDRVWNQPQHF. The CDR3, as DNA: TGTGCCACCAGTGATGGTGACAGGGTATGGAATCAGCCCCAGCATTTT.

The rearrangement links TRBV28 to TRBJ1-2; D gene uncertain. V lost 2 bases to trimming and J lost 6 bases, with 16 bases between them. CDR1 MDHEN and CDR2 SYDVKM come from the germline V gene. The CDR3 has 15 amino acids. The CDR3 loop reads CASSLPPPAGNGYTF. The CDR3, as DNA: TGTGCCAGCAGTTTACCCCCTCCTGCAGGTAATGGCTACACCTTC.

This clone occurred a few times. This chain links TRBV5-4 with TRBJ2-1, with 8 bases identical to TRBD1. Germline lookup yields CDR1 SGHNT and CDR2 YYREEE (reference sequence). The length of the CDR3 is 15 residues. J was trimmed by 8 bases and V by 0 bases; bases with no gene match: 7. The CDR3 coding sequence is TGTGCCAGCAGCTTGGGGACAGGGTTCGAACATGAGCAGTTCTTC. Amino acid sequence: CASSLGTGFEHEQFF.

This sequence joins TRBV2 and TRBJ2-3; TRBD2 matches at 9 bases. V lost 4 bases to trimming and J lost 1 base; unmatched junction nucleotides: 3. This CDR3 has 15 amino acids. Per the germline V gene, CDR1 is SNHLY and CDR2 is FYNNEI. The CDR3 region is CASSVAGAGTDTQYF. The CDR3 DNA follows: TGTGCCAGCAGTGTAGCGGGGGCAGGCACAGATACGCAGTATTTT. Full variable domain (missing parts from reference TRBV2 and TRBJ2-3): EPEVTQTPSHQVTQMGQEVILRCVPISNHLYFYWYRQILGQKVEFLVSFYNNEISEKSEIFDDQFSVERPDGSNFTLKIRSTKLEDSAMYFCASSVAGAGTDTQYFGPGTRLTVL.

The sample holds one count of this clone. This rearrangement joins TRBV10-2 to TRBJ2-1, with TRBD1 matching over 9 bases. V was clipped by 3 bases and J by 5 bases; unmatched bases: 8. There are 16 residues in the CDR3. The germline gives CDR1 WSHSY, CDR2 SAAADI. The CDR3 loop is CASSELGTGIHNEQFF. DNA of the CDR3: TGCGCCAGCAGTGAATTGGGGACAGGGATCCACAATGAGCAGTTCTTC.

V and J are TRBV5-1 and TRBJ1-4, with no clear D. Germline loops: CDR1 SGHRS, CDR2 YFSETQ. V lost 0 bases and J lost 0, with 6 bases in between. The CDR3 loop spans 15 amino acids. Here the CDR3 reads CASSLGYTTNEKLFF. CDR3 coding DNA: TGCGCCAGCAGCTTGGGTTACACAACTAATGAAAAACTGTTTTTT.

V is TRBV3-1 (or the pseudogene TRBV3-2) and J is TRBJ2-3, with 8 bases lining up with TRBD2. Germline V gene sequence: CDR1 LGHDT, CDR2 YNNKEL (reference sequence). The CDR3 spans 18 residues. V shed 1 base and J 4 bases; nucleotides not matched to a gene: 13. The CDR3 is CASSQGVGGGPGADTQYF. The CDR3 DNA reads TGTGCCAGCAGCCAAGGAGTCGGGGGGGGCCCTGGGGCAGATACGCAGTATTTT.

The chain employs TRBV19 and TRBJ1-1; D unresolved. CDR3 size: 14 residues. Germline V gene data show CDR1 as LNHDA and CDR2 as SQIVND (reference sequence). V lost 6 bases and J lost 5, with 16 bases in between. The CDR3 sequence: CASSPQRDRTEAFF. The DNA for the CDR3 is TGTGCCAGTAGCCCCCAGAGGGATAGGACTGAAGCTTTCTTT.